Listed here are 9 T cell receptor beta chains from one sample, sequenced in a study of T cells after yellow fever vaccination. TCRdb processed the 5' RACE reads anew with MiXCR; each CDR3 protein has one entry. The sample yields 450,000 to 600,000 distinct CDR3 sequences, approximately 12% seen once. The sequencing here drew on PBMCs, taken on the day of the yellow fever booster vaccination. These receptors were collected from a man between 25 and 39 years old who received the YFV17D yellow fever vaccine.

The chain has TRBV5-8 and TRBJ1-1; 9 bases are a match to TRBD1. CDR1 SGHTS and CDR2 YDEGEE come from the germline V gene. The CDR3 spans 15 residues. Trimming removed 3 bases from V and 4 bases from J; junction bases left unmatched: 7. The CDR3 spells CASSSRTGDVTEAFF. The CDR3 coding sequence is TGTGCCAGCAGCTCCAGGACAGGGGATGTCACTGAAGCTTTCTTT.

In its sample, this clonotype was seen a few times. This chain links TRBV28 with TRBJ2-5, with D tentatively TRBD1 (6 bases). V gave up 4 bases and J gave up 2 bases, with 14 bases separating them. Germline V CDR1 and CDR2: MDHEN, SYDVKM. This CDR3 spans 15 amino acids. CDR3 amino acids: CASSYNTGFQETQYF. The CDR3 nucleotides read TGTGCCAGCAGTTACAACACAGGGTTTCAAGAGACCCAGTACTTC.

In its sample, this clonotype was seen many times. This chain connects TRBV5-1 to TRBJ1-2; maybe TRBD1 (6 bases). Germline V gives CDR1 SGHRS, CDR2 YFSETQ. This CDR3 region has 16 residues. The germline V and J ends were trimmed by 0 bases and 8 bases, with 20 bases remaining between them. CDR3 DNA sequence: TGCGCCAGCAGCTTGGAAGGGGGACGAACCCCGGCGGGCTACACCTTC. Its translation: CASSLEGGRTPAGYTF.

CDR3 loop: CASSHQIPEGYTF. In DNA form, the CDR3 reads TGTGCCAGCAGCCATCAAATCCCAGAGGGCTACACCTTC. The chain is built from TRBV7-9 and TRBJ1-2; D not resolved. Germline CDR1 SEHNR, CDR2 FQNEAQ (reference sequence). V was pared by 5 bases and J by 8 bases, with 15 bases between. The CDR3 runs 13 residues. Combining the CDR3 with reference TRBV7-9 and TRBJ1-2 gives the whole variable domain DTGVSQNPRHKITKRGQNVTFRCDPISEHNRLYWYRQTLGQGPEFLTYFQNEAQLEKSRLLSDRFSAERPKGSFSTLEIQRTEQGDSAMYLCASSHQIPEGYTFGSGTRLTVV.

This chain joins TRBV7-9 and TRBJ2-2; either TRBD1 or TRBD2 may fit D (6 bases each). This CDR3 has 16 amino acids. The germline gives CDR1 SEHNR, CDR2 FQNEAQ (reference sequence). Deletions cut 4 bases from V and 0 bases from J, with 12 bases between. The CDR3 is CASSSGRGPNTGELFF. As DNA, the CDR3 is TGTGCCAGCAGCTCGGGACGGGGGCCGAACACCGGGGAGCTGTTTTTT.

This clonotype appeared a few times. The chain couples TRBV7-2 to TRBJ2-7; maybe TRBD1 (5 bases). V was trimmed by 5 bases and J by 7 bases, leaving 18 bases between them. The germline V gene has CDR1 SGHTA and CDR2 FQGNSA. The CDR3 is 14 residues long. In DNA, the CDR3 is TGTGCCAGCAGCCCAAGAAGCCAGGCAGGGGAGCAGTACTTC. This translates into CASSPRSQAGEQYF.

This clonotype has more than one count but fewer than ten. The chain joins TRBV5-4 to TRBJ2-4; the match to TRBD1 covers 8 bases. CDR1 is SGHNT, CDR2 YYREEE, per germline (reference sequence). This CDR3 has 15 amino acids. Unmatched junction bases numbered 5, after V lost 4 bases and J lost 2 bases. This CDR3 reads CASSPTGASKNIQYF. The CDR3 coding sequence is TGTGCCAGCAGCCCGACAGGGGCCTCCAAAAACATTCAGTACTTC. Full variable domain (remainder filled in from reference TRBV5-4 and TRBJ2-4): ETGVTQSPTHLIKTRGQQVTLRCSSQSGHNTVSWYQQALGQGPQFIFQYYREEENGRGNFPPRFSGLQFPNYSSELNVNALELDDSALYLCASSPTGASKNIQYFGAGTRLSVL.

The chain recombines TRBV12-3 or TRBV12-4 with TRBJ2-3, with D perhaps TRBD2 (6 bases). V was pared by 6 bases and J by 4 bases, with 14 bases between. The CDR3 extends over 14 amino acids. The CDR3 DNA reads TGTGCCAGCAGCTCGGGACTGCAGTCAGATACGCAGTATTTT. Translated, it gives CASSSGLQSDTQYF.

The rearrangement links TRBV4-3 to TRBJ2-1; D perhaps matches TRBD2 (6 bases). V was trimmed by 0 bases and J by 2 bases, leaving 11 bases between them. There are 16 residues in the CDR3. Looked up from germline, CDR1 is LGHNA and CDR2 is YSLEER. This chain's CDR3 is CASSQDLAGPYNEQFF. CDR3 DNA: TGCGCCAGCAGCCAAGATTTGGCGGGACCCTACAATGAGCAGTTCTTC.